This T cell receptor (beta chain) appears in the sequencing data of a study of T cell responses to AZD1222 COVID-19 vaccine. Of note for this clone: Its antigen is not known.

Here immunoSEQ multiplex PCR was the method, and the copy in TCRdb shows in-frame clones only, minus some. The sample lists 100,000 or so clones; more than 75% were seen once. Points from the study as a whole: Possibly, clonal diversity was underestimated; donors were largely white British and included more females. Targeting of unmutated variant regions was reportedly seen in nearly half of spike-specific TCRs. There were repertoire samples only from the period after the peak T cell response.

The clonotype was recovered from an adult in good health. Material: peripheral blood, obtained on day 0 of AZD1222 vaccination.

Here the CDR3 reads CASTTPGELKAGAFF. The DNA for the CDR3 is TGCGCCAGCACCACCCCCGGGGAGCTAAAGGCTGGAGCTTTCTTT. The rearrangement joins TRBV5-1 to TRBJ1-1; D is ambiguous. Germline V CDR1 and CDR2: SGHRS, YFSETQ. Deletions cut 6 bases from V and 10 bases from J, with 25 bases between. The length of the CDR3 is 15 residues.